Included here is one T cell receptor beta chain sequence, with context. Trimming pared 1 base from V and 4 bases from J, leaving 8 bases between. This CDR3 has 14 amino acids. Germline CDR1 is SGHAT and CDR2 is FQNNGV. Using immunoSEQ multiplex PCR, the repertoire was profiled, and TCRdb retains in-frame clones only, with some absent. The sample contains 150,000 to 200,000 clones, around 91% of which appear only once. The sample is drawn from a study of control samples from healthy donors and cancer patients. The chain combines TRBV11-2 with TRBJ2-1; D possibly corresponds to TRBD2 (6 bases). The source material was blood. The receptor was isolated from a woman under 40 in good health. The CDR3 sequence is CASSLAGAYNEQFF. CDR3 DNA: TGTGCCAGCAGCTTAGCGGGAGCGTACAATGAGCAGTTCTTC. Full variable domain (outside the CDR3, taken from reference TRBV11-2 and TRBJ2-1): EAGVAQSPRYKIIEKRQSVAFWCNPISGHATLYWYQQILGQGPKLLIQFQNNGVVDDSQLPKDRFSAERLKGVDSTLKIQPAKLEDSAVYLCASSLAGAYNEQFFGPGTRLTVL.